The 29 T cell receptor beta chains given below trace back to one sample, sequenced in a study of CD8+CD57+ T cells in acquired aplastic anemia. Patients chosen for sequencing had shown CD8+CD57+ cell expansion by flow cytometry. Profiling of TCR beta VDJ combinations and CDR3 sequences used genomic DNA as template. MiXCR, applied by TCRdb to the reads, yields one record per CDR3 protein. The sample has 150,000 to 180,000 distinct CDR3 sequences; approximately 52% are singletons. Sample: sorted CD4+, CD8+, or CD8+CD57+ T cells (not recorded which) from PBMCs. The receptors were sampled from a human donor with aplastic anemia.

The rearrangement uses TRBV6-1 and TRBJ1-4; 12 nucleotides line up with TRBD1. The CDR3 is 15 residues long. The ends lost 6 bases at V and 8 bases at J; junction bases unmatched: 7. Germline CDR1 MNHNS, CDR2 SASEGT. The CDR3 region is CASSPGQGAWEKLFF. CDR3 bases: TGTGCCAGCAGCCCGGGACAGGGGGCTTGGGAAAAACTGTTTTTT.

Many counts were recorded for this clonotype. V gene TRBV5-4 combines with J gene TRBJ2-1, with D perhaps TRBD1 (6 bases). Germline V CDR1 and CDR2: SGHNT, YYREEE (reference sequence). V was cut by 0 bases and J by 9 bases, with 16 bases left in between. The CDR3 sequence is 15 residues long. The CDR3 reads CASSLGDTGFGEQFF. CDR3 in DNA: TGTGCCAGCAGCTTGGGGGACACGGGATTCGGTGAGCAGTTCTTC.

Comment on this clonotype: This may be a read error: a much more frequent sequence differs by one nucleotide. The final CDR3 position lacks the conserved phenylalanine or tryptophan, pointing to a likely read error. V and J are TRBV5-1 and TRBJ2-2, with 14 nucleotides matching TRBD2. J lost 6 bases, V lost 0 bases, and 4 bases had no gene match. The CDR3 sequence is 17 residues long. Germline assignment: CDR1 SGHRS and CDR2 YFSETQ. CDR3 amino acids: CASSLGLAGGPPGELFV. CDR3 nucleotide sequence: TGCGCCAGCAGCTTGGGACTAGCGGGGGGGCCGCCCGGGGAGCTGTTTGTT.

This clonotype was observed a few times. The genes are TRBV27 and TRBJ2-1, with 8 bases identical to TRBD2. The V gene's germline CDR1 is MNHEY and CDR2 SMNVEV (reference sequence). This CDR3 has 13 amino acids. With V trimmed by 6 bases and J by 15 bases, 13 bases remained unmatched. CDR3 sequence reads: CASSKRPGGGWFF. CDR3 coding DNA: TGTGCCAGCAGCAAAAGACCCGGCGGGGGGTGGTTCTTC.

CDR3 sequence reads: CASSSEKLFF. The CDR3 DNA is TGTGCCAGCAGTAGTGAAAAACTGTTTTTT. This chain uses TRBV25-1 with TRBJ1-4; no reliable D call. Germline CDR1 reads MGHDK; CDR2 reads SYGVNS. This CDR3 comprises 10 residues. Trimming pared 5 bases from V and 7 bases from J, leaving 2 bases between.

This chain uses TRBV29-1 with TRBJ2-2; a weak D match, TRBD1 (6 bases). From germline, CDR1 is SQVTM and CDR2 ANQGSEA. Between the trimmed V and J ends, which lost 7 bases and 0 bases, there was a span of 12 bases. This CDR3 contains 14 residues. In DNA form, the CDR3 reads TGCAGCGCGGAACAGGGAGCGAACACCGGGGAGCTGTTTTTT. Encoded protein: CSAEQGANTGELFF.

This clonotype was picked up many times. The rearrangement uses TRBV2 and TRBJ2-5, with unresolved D. The V end lost 7 bases, the J end lost 5 bases, and 11 bases lay between the germline ends. This CDR3 is built from 12 residues. Germline V gives CDR1 SNHLY, CDR2 FYNNEI. CDR3 in DNA: TGTGCCAGCATAGGTTCGTGGGAGACCCAGTACTTC. Translation gives CASIGSWETQYF.

The V gene is TRBV7-6, the J gene TRBJ2-1; no clear D. The CDR3 has 12 residues. V dropped 4 bases and J dropped 13 bases, with 14 bases sitting between them. Germline CDR1 and CDR2: SGHVS and FNYEAQ. The chain's CDR3 is CASSSSGPVQFF. The CDR3 DNA follows: TGTGCCAGCAGCTCCTCGGGCCCCGTCCAGTTCTTC.

The gene calls are TRBV2 and TRBJ2-3; D unresolved. Germline V CDR1 and CDR2: SNHLY, FYNNEI. The length of the CDR3 is 12 residues. Trimming took off 11 bases at V and 0 bases at J, with 9 bases between the two ends. The chain's CDR3 is CAGGFSTDTQYF. The DNA of the CDR3 is TGTGCCGGCGGTTTCAGCACAGATACGCAGTATTTT. The variable domain in full, with the rest retrieved from reference TRBV2 and TRBJ2-3, is EPEVTQTPSHQVTQMGQEVILRCVPISNHLYFYWYRQILGQKVEFLVSFYNNEISEKSEIFDDQFSVERPDGSNFTLKIRSTKLEDSAMYFCAGGFSTDTQYFGPGTRLTVL.

The chain carries TRBV11-1 and TRBJ2-1, with D possibly TRBD2 on 6 matching bases. Trimming shortened V by 5 bases and J by 8 bases, and 19 bases separated the two germline ends. This CDR3 has 15 amino acids. Germline V CDR1 and CDR2: SGHAT, FQDESV (reference sequence). The DNA for the CDR3 is TGTGCCAGCAGCACTCGAGGACTACAAGGGGATGAGCAGTTCTTC. This codes for CASSTRGLQGDEQFF.

The V gene is TRBV10-3, the J gene TRBJ1-1; tentatively, D is TRBD1 (5 bases). Germline CDR1 is ENHRY and CDR2 is SYGVKD. The CDR3 has 14 amino acids. With 3 bases removed from V and 7 bases from J, the gap between germline ends came to 15 bases. The CDR3 nucleotides are TGTGCCATCAGTGACCTGCGGGGGGAGGGTGAAGCTTTCTTT. This gives the protein CAISDLRGEGEAFF.

Concerning this clonotype: Being one base from a much bigger clone, this may be a read error. This is likely a read error, given that the CDR3 carries no conserved phenylalanine or tryptophan at its end. The rearrangement joins TRBV6-1 to TRBJ1-6; possible D gene TRBD1, 6 bases. CDR3 length: 14 residues. Germline V gene lookup returns CDR1 MNHNS and CDR2 SASEGT. V was trimmed by 6 bases and J by 8 bases, leaving 14 bases between them. For the CDR3, the DNA is TGTGCCAGCAGCCCCCTGCCAGGGGATTCACCCCTCCACCTT. It encodes CASSPLPGDSPLHL.

The chain links TRBV24-1 to TRBJ2-2, with no clear D. The CDR3 is 15 amino acids. The V end was cut by 3 bases, the J end by 3 bases, with 10 bases between. Germline V gene lookup returns CDR1 KGHDR and CDR2 SFDVKD. The CDR3 DNA is TGTGCCACCAGTGATAGATTACGCGACACCGGGGAGCTGTTTTTT. It yields the protein CATSDRLRDTGELFF.

The rearrangement joins TRBV29-1 to TRBJ2-1; 10 bases agree with TRBD2. The CDR3 is made up of 16 amino acids. Trimming at V came to 6 bases and at J to 4 bases, leaving 12 bases not matched to a gene. The germline CDR1 and CDR2 sequences are SQVTM and ANQGSEA. CDR3 region: CSVGGSSGRLYNEQFF. The DNA for the CDR3 is TGCAGCGTAGGGGGGTCTAGCGGGAGACTTTACAATGAGCAGTTCTTC.

This clonotype was found many times. The V gene is TRBV7-9, the J gene TRBJ1-4; TRBD1 aligns across 7 bases. CDR1 SEHNR and CDR2 FQNEAQ come from the germline V gene (reference sequence). The CDR3 spans 18 residues. J was trimmed by 13 bases and V by 5 bases; bases with no gene match: 25. CDR3 in amino acids: CASSLNGWTGTVDGGLFF. For the CDR3, the DNA is TGTGCCAGCAGCCTCAATGGATGGACCGGGACAGTGGACGGTGGACTGTTTTTT.

This clonotype was counted between two and nine times. This chain uses TRBV2 with TRBJ1-6; D may be TRBD1 (5 bases). V lost 5 bases and J lost 10, with 18 bases in between. This CDR3 has 15 residues. The V gene's germline CDR1 is SNHLY and CDR2 FYNNEI. Here the CDR3 reads CASSSQALGGSPLHF. The DNA for the CDR3 is TGTGCCAGCAGTTCACAGGCCCTAGGAGGATCACCCCTCCACTTT.

The V call is TRBV7-2, the J call TRBJ2-3; a possible D gene is TRBD2 (6 bases). The CDR3 totals 11 residues. The V gene's germline CDR1 is SGHTA and CDR2 FQGNSA. V lost 8 bases, J lost 6 bases, and 9 bases lay in between. CDR3 bases: TGTGCCAGCGGGGGGTTGGATACGCAGTATTTT. This sequence encodes CASGGLDTQYF. Combining the CDR3 with reference TRBV7-2 and TRBJ2-3 gives the whole variable domain GAGVSQSPSNKVTEKGKDVELRCDPISGHTALYWYRQSLGQGLEFLIYFQGNSAPDKSGLPSDRFSAERTGGSVSTLTIQRTQQEDSAVYLCASGGLDTQYFGPGTRLTVL.

Written as DNA, the CDR3 is TGTGCCAGCAGCTTACACGGACTAGCGGGAGAGACCCAGTACTTC. The encoded protein is CASSLHGLAGETQYF. J is TRBJ2-5 and V is TRBV12-3 or TRBV12-4; 11 bases are a match to TRBD2. Unmatched junction bases numbered 7, after V lost 6 bases and J lost 4 bases. The CDR3 contains 15 residues.

Details on this clonotype: No conserved phenylalanine or tryptophan is present at the end of the CDR3, so a read error is the likely explanation. The chain links TRBV7-9 to TRBJ1-5, with D unresolved. The CDR3 is 12 residues long. From germline, CDR1 is SEHNR and CDR2 FQNEAQ (reference sequence). The V gene lost 3 bases and the J gene lost 4 bases, with 4 bases spanning the gap. As DNA, the CDR3 is TGTGCCAGCAGCTTGGGGAATCAGCCCCAGCATTCT. This gives the protein CASSLGNQPQHS.

The V and J genes are TRBV6-1 and TRBJ1-1, with D possibly matching TRBD1 (5 bases). Trimming shortened V by 6 bases and J by 5 bases, and 10 bases separated the two germline ends. The CDR3 extends over 12 amino acids. Germline V gene data show CDR1 as MNHNS and CDR2 as SASEGT. In nucleotides, the CDR3 is TGTGCCAGCAGGGTAGGGGAGACTGAAGCTTTCTTT. As protein: CASRVGETEAFF.

V usage is TRBV24-1 and J usage is TRBJ1-5; 9 bases agree with TRBD1. The ends lost 4 bases at V and 7 bases at J; junction bases unmatched: 4. Per germline, CDR1 KGHDR and CDR2 SFDVKD. The CDR3 totals 14 residues. The DNA of the CDR3 is TGTGCCACCAGTGACTCGGACAGGGGACAGCCCCAGCATTTT. Translated, it gives CATSDSDRGQPQHF.

As concerns this clonotype: The germline gene is not matched at one end of the junction; a read error may be the cause. This chain joins TRBV10-1 and TRBJ1-1, with TRBD1 as a possible D gene (6 bases). This CDR3 is built from 14 residues. Germline values: CDR1 WNHNN, CDR2 SYGVQD (reference sequence). The CDR3 DNA is TGTGCCAGCGTGCCGACAGGAAGGAACACTGAAGCTTTCTTT. Its translation: CASVPTGRNTEAFF.

This clonotype was counted at least ten times. J is TRBJ2-3 and V is TRBV15; D is perhaps TRBD2 (6 bases). Looked up from germline, CDR1 is LNHNV and CDR2 is YYDKDF (reference sequence). Trimming took off 1 base at V and 6 bases at J, with 23 bases between the two ends. The CDR3 is made up of 18 amino acids. CDR3 residues: CATSRVRLGFHAPDTQYF. In DNA form, the CDR3 reads TGTGCCACCAGCAGAGTAAGACTAGGGTTTCACGCGCCGGATACGCAGTATTTT.

This clonotype has just a few counts. The V gene is TRBV6-5, the J gene TRBJ1-1, with a weak D call TRBD1 (6 bases). CDR1 and CDR2 from the germline V gene are MNHEY and SVGAGI. The length of the CDR3 is 15 residues. V was clipped by 2 bases and J by 5 bases, with 15 bases between them. The CDR3 protein is CASSYHQGGGTEAFF. As DNA, the CDR3 is TGTGCCAGCAGTTACCACCAAGGAGGGGGGACTGAAGCTTTCTTT.

This chain links TRBV7-6 with TRBJ1-2, with TRBD1 matching over 8 bases. Germline V gene sequence: CDR1 SGHVS, CDR2 FNYEAQ. J gave up 8 bases and V 2 bases, and 10 bases lay outside the gene matches. The CDR3 runs 15 residues. Written as DNA, the CDR3 is TGTGCCAGCAGCTTAACGGAACAGGGGGTTTCGGGCTACACCTTC. This codes for CASSLTEQGVSGYTF.

This chain uses TRBV14 with TRBJ2-5; 9 nucleotides line up with TRBD1. J lost 5 bases, V lost 4 bases, and 8 bases had no gene match. Germline values: CDR1 SGHDN, CDR2 FVKESK. This CDR3 comprises 15 residues. The CDR3 sequence: CASSPYRGRGETQYF. CDR3 nucleotide sequence: TGTGCCAGCAGCCCGTACAGGGGGCGCGGGGAGACCCAGTACTTC. Full variable domain (outside the CDR3, taken from reference TRBV14 and TRBJ2-5): EAGVTQFPSHSVIEKGQTVTLRCDPISGHDNLYWYRRVMGKEIKFLLHFVKESKQDESGMPNNRFLAERTGGTYSTLKVQPAELEDSGVYFCASSPYRGRGETQYFGPGTRLLVL.

This chain connects TRBV19 to TRBJ2-1; TRBD1 matches at 8 bases. J gave up 7 bases and V 9 bases, and 11 bases lay outside the gene matches. Germline values: CDR1 LNHDA, CDR2 SQIVND (reference sequence). The CDR3 covers 14 residues. Here the CDR3 reads CASAGIRDRNEQFF. CDR3 sequence (DNA): TGTGCCAGCGCAGGGATTAGGGACAGGAATGAGCAGTTCTTC. Combining the CDR3 with reference TRBV19 and TRBJ2-1 gives the whole variable domain DGGITQSPKYLFRKEGQNVTLSCEQNLNHDAMYWYRQDPGQGLRLIYYSQIVNDFQKGDIAEGYSVSREKKESFPLTVTSAQKNPTAFYLCASAGIRDRNEQFFGPGTRLTVL.

At least ten counts were recorded for this clonotype. V gene TRBV4-3 combines with J gene TRBJ2-7; D is uncertain. Trimming cost V 0 bases and J 0 bases, with 12 bases left between them. This CDR3 is 16 amino acids long. Looked up from germline, CDR1 is LGHNA and CDR2 is YSLEER. As DNA, the CDR3 is TGCGCCAGCAGCCAAGATGGCCCACCGAGCTCCTACGAGCAGTACTTC. Translation gives CASSQDGPPSSYEQYF.

This clonotype has only a few counts. A much larger clone lies one base from this, so it may be a read error. V is TRBV9 and J is TRBJ2-7, with D unresolved. CDR3 length: 13 amino acids. Germline V CDR1 and CDR2: SGDLS, YYNGEE. The CDR3 protein is CASSVGSSYGQYF. Written as DNA, the CDR3 is TGTGCCAGCAGCGTAGGGTCCAGCTACGGGCAGTACTTC.